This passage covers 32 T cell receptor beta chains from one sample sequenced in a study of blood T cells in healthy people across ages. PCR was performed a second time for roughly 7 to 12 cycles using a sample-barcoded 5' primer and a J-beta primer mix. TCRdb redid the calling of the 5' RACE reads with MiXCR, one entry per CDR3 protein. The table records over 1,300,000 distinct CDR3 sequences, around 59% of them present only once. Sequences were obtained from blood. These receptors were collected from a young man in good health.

Written as DNA, the CDR3 is TGTGCCAGCAGTTACGGGCGGGGGGTGCTCTCAGATACGCAGTATTTT. Protein sequence: CASSYGRGVLSDTQYF. V is TRBV6-6 and J is TRBJ2-3; TRBD2 agrees at 8 bases. CDR3 length: 16 residues. Trimming at V came to 2 bases and at J to 4 bases, leaving 8 bases not matched to a gene. Germline V lookup: CDR1 MNHNY, CDR2 SVGAGI (reference sequence).

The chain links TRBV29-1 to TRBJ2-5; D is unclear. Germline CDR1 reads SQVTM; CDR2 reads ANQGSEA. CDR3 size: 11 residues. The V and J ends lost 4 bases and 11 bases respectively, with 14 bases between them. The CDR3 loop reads CSVGGSNEQYF. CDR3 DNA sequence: TGCAGCGTTGGGGGTAGCAATGAGCAGTACTTC.

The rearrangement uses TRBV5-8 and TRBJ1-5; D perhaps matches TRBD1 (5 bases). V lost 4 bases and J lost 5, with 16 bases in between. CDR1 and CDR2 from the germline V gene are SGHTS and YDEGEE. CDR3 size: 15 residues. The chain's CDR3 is CASSPTDIGYQPQHF. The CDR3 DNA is TGTGCCAGCAGCCCGACGGACATAGGATATCAGCCCCAGCATTTT.

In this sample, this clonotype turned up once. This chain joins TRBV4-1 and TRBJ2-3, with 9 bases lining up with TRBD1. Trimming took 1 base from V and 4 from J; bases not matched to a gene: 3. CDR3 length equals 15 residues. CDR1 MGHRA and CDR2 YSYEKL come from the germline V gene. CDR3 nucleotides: TGCGCCAGCAGCCAAGGGGACAGGGTCGCAGATACGCAGTATTTT. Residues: CASSQGDRVADTQYF.

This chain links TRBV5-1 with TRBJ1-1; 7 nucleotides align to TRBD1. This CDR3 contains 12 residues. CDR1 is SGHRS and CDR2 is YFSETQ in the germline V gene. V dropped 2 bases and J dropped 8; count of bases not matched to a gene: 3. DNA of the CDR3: TGCGCCAGCAGCTTACTGGGACAGGAAGCTTTCTTT. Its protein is CASSLLGQEAFF.

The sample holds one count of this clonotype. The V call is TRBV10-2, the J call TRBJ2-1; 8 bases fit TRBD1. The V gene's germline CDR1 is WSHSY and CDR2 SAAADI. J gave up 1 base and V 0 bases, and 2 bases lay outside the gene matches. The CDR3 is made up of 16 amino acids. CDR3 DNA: TGCGCCAGCAGTGAGTCGTACAGGGGGTCCTACAATGAGCAGTTCTTC. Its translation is CASSESYRGSYNEQFF.

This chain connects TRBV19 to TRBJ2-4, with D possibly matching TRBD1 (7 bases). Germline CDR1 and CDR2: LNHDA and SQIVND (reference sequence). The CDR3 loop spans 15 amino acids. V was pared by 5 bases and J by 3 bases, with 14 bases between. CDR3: CASSGGTDNKNIQYF. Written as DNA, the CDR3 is TGTGCCAGTAGTGGCGGGACAGACAACAAAAACATTCAGTACTTC.

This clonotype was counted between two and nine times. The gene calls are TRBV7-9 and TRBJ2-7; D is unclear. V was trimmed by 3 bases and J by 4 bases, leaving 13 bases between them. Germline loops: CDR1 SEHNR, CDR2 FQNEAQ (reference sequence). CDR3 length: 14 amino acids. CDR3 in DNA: TGTGCCAGCAGCTTTGAGTCCCGTCTGTACGAGCAGTACTTC. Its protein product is CASSFESRLYEQYF.

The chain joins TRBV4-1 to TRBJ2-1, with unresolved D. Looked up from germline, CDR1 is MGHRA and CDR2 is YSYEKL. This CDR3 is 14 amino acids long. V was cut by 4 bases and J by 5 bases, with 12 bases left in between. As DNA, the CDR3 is TGCGCCAGCAGCCCCTCCAAGTGGGACAATGAGCAGTTCTTC. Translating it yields CASSPSKWDNEQFF.

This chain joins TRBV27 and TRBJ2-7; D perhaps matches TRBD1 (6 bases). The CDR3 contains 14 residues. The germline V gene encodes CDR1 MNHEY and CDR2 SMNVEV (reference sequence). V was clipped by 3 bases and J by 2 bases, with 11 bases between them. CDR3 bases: TGTGCCAGCAGTTTTCAGGGGTCTACCTACGAGCAGTACTTC. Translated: CASSFQGSTYEQYF.

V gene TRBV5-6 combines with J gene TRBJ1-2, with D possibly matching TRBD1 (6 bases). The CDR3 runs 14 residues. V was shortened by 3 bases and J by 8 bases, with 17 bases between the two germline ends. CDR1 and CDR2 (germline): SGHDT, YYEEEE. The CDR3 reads CASSSLGGGRGYTF. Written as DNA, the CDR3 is TGTGCCAGCAGCTCCTTAGGCGGGGGGCGAGGCTACACCTTC. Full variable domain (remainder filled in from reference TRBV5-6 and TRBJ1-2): DAGVTQSPTHLIKTRGQQVTLRCSPKSGHDTVSWYQQALGQGPQFIFQYYEEEERQRGNFPDRFSGHQFPNYSSELNVNALLLGDSALYLCASSSLGGGRGYTFGSGTRLTVV.

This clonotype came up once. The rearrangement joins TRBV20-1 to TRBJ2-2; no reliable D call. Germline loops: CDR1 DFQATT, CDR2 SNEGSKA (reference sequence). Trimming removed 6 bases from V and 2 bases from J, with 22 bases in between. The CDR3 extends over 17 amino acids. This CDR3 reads CSAPKRVSTINTGELFF. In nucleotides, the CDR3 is TGCAGTGCCCCGAAAAGGGTATCGACGATCAACACCGGGGAGCTGTTTTTT.

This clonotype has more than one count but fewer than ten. CDR3 DNA sequence: TGTGCCAGCAGTTACTCTGGGACTAGCGGACACAATGAGCAGTTCTTC. Translation: CASSYSGTSGHNEQFF. The genes are TRBV6-6 and TRBJ2-1, with TRBD2 matching 11 bases. Per germline, CDR1 MNHNY and CDR2 SVGAGI (reference sequence). Unmatched junction bases numbered 3, after V lost 0 bases and J lost 5 bases. The CDR3 loop spans 16 amino acids.

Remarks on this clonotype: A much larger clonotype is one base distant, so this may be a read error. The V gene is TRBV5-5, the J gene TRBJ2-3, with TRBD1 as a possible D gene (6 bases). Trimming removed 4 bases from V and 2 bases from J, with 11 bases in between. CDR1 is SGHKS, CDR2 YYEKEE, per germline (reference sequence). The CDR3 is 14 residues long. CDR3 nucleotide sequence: TGTGCCAGCAGCCCGGACAGCTTCACAGATACGCAGTATTTT. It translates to CASSPDSFTDTQYF.

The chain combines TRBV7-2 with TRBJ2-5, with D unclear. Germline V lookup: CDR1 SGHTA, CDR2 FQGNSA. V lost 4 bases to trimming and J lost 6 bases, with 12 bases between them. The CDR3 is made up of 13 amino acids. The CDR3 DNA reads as TGTGCCAGCAGCTCGGACCGAGGACAGACCCAGTACTTC. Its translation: CASSSDRGQTQYF.

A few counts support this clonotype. Here the CDR3 reads CASSFNVVPGSYNEQFF. In DNA, the CDR3 is TGTGCCAGCAGTTTTAATGTTGTTCCGGGTTCATACAATGAGCAGTTCTTC. The chain combines TRBV27 with TRBJ2-1; D remains unclear. CDR3 size: 17 residues. Looked up from germline, CDR1 is MNHEY and CDR2 is SMNVEV (reference sequence). V was trimmed by 3 bases and J by 4 bases, leaving 19 bases between them.

CDR3 nucleotides: TGTGCCATCCAAAGAGCCGGGGGAAACACTGAAGCTTTCTTT. Protein product: CAIQRAGGNTEAFF. The chain carries TRBV10-3 and TRBJ1-1, with TRBD1 as a possible D gene (5 bases). Between the trimmed V and J ends, which lost 8 bases and 2 bases, there was a span of 15 bases. This CDR3 is 14 amino acids long. The germline V gene encodes CDR1 ENHRY and CDR2 SYGVKD.

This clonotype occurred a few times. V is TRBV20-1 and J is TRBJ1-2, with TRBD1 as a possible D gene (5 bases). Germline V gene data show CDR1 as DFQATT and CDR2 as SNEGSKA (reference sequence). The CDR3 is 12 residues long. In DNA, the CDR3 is TGCGTAACGCGGGACCGGGTGTATGGCTACACCTTC. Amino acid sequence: CVTRDRVYGYTF.

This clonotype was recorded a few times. The CDR3 DNA sequence: TGTGCCAGCAGAAAGACGGGTCTACTCGATACACCCCTCCACTTT. Amino acids: CASRKTGLLDTPLHF. The chain carries TRBV25-1 and TRBJ1-6; D remains ambiguous. The ends were cut back, 6 bases at V and 11 bases at J, with 20 bases in the middle. Germline loops: CDR1 MGHDK, CDR2 SYGVNS. CDR3 size: 15 residues. The variable domain in full, with the rest retrieved from reference TRBV25-1 and TRBJ1-6, is EADIYQTPRYLVIGTGKKITLECSQTMGHDKMYWYQQDPGMELHLIHYSYGVNSTEKGDLSSESTVSRIRTEHFPLTLESARPSHTSQYLCASRKTGLLDTPLHFGNGTRLTVT.

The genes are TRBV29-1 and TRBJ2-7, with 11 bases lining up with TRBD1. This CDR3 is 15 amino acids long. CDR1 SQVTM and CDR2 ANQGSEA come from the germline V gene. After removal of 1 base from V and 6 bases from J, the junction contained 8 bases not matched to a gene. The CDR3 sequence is CSVEGIGQGASEQYF. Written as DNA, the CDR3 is TGCAGCGTTGAAGGTATCGGACAGGGGGCCAGCGAGCAGTACTTC.

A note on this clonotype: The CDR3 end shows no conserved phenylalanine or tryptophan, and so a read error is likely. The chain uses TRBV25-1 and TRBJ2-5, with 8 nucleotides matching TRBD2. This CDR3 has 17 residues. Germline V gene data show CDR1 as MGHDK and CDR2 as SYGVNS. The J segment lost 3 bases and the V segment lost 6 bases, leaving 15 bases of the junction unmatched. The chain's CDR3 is CASSLTGGASKEETQYL. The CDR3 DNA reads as TGTGCCAGCAGCCTAACCGGGGGGGCGTCGAAGGAAGAGACCCAGTACCTC.

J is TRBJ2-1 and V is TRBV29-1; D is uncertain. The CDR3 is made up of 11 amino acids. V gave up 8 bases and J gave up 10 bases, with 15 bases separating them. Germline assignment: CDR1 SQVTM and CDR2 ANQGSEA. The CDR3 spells CSPLVELEQFF. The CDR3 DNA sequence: TGCAGCCCCCTGGTTGAGTTGGAGCAGTTCTTC.

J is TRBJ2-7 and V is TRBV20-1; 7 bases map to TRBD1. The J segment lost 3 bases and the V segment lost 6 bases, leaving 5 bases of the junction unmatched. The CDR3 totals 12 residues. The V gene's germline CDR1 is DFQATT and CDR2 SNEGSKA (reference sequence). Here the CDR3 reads CSAQQGVYEQYF. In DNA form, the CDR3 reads TGCAGTGCCCAGCAGGGGGTCTACGAGCAGTACTTC.

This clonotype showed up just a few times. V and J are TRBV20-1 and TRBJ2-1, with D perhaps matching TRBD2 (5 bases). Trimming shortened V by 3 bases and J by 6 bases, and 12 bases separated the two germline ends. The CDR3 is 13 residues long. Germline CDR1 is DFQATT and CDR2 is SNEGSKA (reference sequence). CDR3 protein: CSARWEISNEQFF. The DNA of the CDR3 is TGCAGTGCTAGGTGGGAGATCAGCAATGAGCAGTTCTTC.

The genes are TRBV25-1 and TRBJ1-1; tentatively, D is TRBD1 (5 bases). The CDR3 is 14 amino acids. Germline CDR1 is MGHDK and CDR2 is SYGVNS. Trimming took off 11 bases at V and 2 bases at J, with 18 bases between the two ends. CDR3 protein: CAAGAAQSNTEAFF. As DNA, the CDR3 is TGTGCCGCCGGGGCAGCCCAGAGTAACACTGAAGCTTTCTTT. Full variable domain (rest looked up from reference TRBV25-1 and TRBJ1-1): EADIYQTPRYLVIGTGKKITLECSQTMGHDKMYWYQQDPGMELHLIHYSYGVNSTEKGDLSSESTVSRIRTEHFPLTLESARPSHTSQYLCAAGAAQSNTEAFFGQGTRLTVV.

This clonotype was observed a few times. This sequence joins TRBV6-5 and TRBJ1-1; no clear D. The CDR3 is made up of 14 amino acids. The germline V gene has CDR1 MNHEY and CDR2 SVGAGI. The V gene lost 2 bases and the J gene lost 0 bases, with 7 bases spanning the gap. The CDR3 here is CASSYHRVNTEAFF. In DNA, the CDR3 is TGTGCCAGCAGTTACCACAGAGTGAACACTGAAGCTTTCTTT.

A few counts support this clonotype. CDR3 sequence (DNA): TGCGCCAGCAGCCAAGACGGGTGGAAGAGTGCCGCTGAAAAACTGTTTTTT. This sequence encodes CASSQDGWKSAAEKLFF. This chain uses TRBV4-1 with TRBJ1-4; D gene ambiguous. V lost 0 bases and J 7 bases, leaving 18 bases between the germline ends. Germline CDR1 MGHRA, CDR2 YSYEKL. The CDR3 is 17 residues long.

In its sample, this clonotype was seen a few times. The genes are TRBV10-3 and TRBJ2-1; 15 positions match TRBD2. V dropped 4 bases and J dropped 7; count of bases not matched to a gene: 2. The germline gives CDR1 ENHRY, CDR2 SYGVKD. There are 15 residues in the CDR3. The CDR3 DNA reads TGTGCCATCAGTGGTGGGACTAGCGGGGGGAATGAGCAGTTCTTC. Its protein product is CAISGGTSGGNEQFF.

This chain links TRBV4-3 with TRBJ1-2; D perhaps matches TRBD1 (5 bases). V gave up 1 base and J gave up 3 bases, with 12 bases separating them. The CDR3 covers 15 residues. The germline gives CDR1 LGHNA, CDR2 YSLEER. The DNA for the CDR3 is TGCGCCAGCAGCCAAGCTCTGTCGGGGGACTATGGCTACACCTTC. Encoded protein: CASSQALSGDYGYTF.

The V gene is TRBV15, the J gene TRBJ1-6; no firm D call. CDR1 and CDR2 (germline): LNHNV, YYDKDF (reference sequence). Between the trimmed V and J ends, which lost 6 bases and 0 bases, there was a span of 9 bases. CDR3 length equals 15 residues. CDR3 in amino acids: CATRRESSYNSPLHF. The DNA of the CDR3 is TGTGCCACCAGAAGGGAGAGCTCCTATAATTCACCCCTCCACTTT.

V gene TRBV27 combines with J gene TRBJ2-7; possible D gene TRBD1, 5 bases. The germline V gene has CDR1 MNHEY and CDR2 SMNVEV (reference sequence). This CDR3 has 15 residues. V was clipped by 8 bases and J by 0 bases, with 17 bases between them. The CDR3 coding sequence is TGTGCCAGCGCCCCTCTAGGGGTCAGCTCCTACGAGCAGTACTTC. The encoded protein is CASAPLGVSSYEQYF.

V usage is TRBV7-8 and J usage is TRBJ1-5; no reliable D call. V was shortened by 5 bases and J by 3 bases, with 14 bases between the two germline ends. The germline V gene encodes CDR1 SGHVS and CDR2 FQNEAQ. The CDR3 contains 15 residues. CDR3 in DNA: TGTGCCAGCAGCCACAAACCGACTTCCAATCAGCCCCAGCATTTT. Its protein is CASSHKPTSNQPQHF.